This section outlines one T cell receptor (beta chain) sequence together with its context. Antigen: not known. The sample has other DNA sequences that encode this CDR3 too. This sample was taken from a study of shared clonotypes between healthy human individuals. Study-level background: Researchers assigned three CD4 naive, three CD4 memory, two CD8 naive and one CD8 memory plate to each donor. Study findings and constraints: Clonotype sharing among donors likely depends on sequencing depth.

Replicate PCRs run on sorted subsets employed 200 ng DNA, approximately 30,000 T cell genomes. Data came from immunoSEQ multiplex PCR; TCRdb stores just in-frame clones and leaves some out. The sample lists around 720,000 clones, around 78% occurring once. Trimming left V 5 bases short and J 5 bases short, with 6 bases between. The CDR3 is made up of 11 amino acids. Germline-derived CDR1 and CDR2 are MNHEY and SMNVEV (reference sequence). Every donor, a Caucasian adult, lived in Nashville, Tennessee. The sequenced sample consisted of memory CD4+ T cells sorted from blood. Subset of the sample: CD45RA-negative fraction. The sequence came from a young woman in good health. V gene TRBV27 combines with J gene TRBJ1-2; the D is unclear. The CDR3 DNA follows: TGTGCCAGCAGTCGGGGATATGGCTACACCTTC. Its protein is CASSRGYGYTF.